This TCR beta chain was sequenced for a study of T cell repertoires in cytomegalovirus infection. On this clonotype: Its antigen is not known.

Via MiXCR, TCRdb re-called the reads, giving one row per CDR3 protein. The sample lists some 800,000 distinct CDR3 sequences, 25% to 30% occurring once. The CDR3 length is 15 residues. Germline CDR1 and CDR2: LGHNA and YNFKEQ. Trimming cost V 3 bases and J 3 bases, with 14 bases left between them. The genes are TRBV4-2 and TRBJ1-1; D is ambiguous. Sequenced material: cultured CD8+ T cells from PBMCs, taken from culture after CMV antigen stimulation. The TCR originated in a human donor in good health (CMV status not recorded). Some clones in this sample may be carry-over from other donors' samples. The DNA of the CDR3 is TGTGCCAGCAGCCACGACGTGGAGGTGGACACTGAAGCTTTCTTT. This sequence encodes CASSHDVEVDTEAFF.